One sample yielded the 14 T cell receptor beta chains listed below, sequenced in a study of shared clonotypes between healthy human individuals. Data came from immunoSEQ multiplex PCR; TCRdb stores just in-frame clones and leaves some out. The sample lists around 2.5 million clones, 90% to 95% occurring once. The sequencing sample was made of naive CD4+ T cells from PBMCs. Regarding subset: CD45RA+ positively selected. The receptors come from a man aged 18 to 35 in good health. Some clones in this sample may be carry-over from other donors' samples.

This clone was counted a single time. The chain links TRBV5-1 to TRBJ1-3; 8 bases are shared with TRBD1. CDR3 length equals 14 residues. The V gene's germline CDR1 is SGHRS and CDR2 YFSETQ. V shed 4 bases and J 3 bases; nucleotides not matched to a gene: 3. The CDR3 coding sequence is TGCGCCAGCAGCAGGACAGGGATTGGAAACACCATATATTTT. It specifies CASSRTGIGNTIYF.

This rearrangement joins TRBV7-9 to TRBJ2-1; 9 nucleotides match TRBD1. This CDR3 contains 16 residues. Germline V gives CDR1 SEHNR, CDR2 FQNEAQ (reference sequence). With V trimmed by 3 bases and J by 2 bases, 5 bases remained unmatched. In nucleotides, the CDR3 is TGTGCCAGCAGCTTTACAGGGGGCGCGCCCTACAATGAGCAGTTCTTC. It encodes CASSFTGGAPYNEQFF.

CDR3 bases: TGTGCCAGCAGTCCGGGACAGGGAGGAGGCTACACCTTC. Translation gives CASSPGQGGGYTF. This chain links TRBV2 with TRBJ1-2, with TRBD1 matching 9 bases. The CDR3 sequence is 13 residues long. Germline values: CDR1 SNHLY, CDR2 FYNNEI. The J segment lost 8 bases and the V segment lost 5 bases, leaving 6 bases of the junction unmatched. Full variable domain (rest looked up from reference TRBV2 and TRBJ1-2): EPEVTQTPSHQVTQMGQEVILRCVPISNHLYFYWYRQILGQKVEFLVSFYNNEISEKSEIFDDQFSVERPDGSNFTLKIRSTKLEDSAMYFCASSPGQGGGYTFGSGTRLTVV.

The table lists this clone with a count of one. The chain employs TRBV9 and TRBJ2-7; D perhaps matches TRBD2 (7 bases). The V gene's germline CDR1 is SGDLS and CDR2 YYNGEE. Trimming left V 0 bases short and J 2 bases short, with 15 bases between. This CDR3 comprises 16 residues. The CDR3 loop reads CASSVAGRGATYEQYF. The DNA for the CDR3 is TGTGCCAGCAGCGTAGCGGGACGGGGGGCTACCTACGAGCAGTACTTC. The full variable domain, completed using reference TRBV9 and TRBJ2-7, is DSGVTQTPKHLITATGQRVTLRCSPRSGDLSVYWYQQSLDQGLQFLIQYYNGEERAKGNILERFSAQQFPDLHSELNLSSLELGDSALYFCASSVAGRGATYEQYFGPGTRLTVT.

This sequence joins TRBV28 and TRBJ1-4; D remains ambiguous. Trimming shortened V by 5 bases and J by 2 bases, and 15 bases separated the two germline ends. The CDR3 runs to 16 residues. Germline assignment: CDR1 MDHEN and CDR2 SYDVKM. This CDR3 reads CASSHLDPRTNEKLFF. The CDR3 DNA follows: TGTGCCAGCAGTCACCTCGACCCGAGGACTAATGAAAAACTGTTTTTT. Full variable domain (missing parts from reference TRBV28 and TRBJ1-4): DVKVTQSSRYLVKRTGEKVFLECVQDMDHENMFWYRQDPGLGLRLIYFSYDVKMKEKGDIPEGYSVSREKKERFSLILESASTNQTSMYLCASSHLDPRTNEKLFFGSGTQLSVL.

The chain employs TRBV7-3 and TRBJ1-1, with a tentative D call TRBD1 (6 bases). V was shortened by 5 bases and J by 0 bases, with 16 bases between the two germline ends. The CDR3 spans 16 residues. CDR1 is SGHTA and CDR2 is FQGTGA in the germline V gene. The CDR3 loop reads CASSTRRTAMNTEAFF. CDR3 nucleotide sequence: TGTGCCAGCAGCACCCGCCGGACAGCCATGAACACTGAAGCTTTCTTT.

J is TRBJ1-1 and V is TRBV14, with unresolved D. The CDR3 runs 14 residues. In germline, CDR1 is SGHDN, CDR2 FVKESK. Trimming removed 0 bases from V and 7 bases from J, with 12 bases in between. CDR3 nucleotide sequence: TGTGCCAGCAGCCAAGATCGGCCCTTGCATGAAGCTTTCTTT. This encodes CASSQDRPLHEAFF.

The chain combines TRBV4-1 with TRBJ2-6, with TRBD1 matching 7 bases. V trimming: 5 bases; J trimming: 0 bases; junction bases outside the gene matches: 13. Germline loops: CDR1 MGHRA, CDR2 YSYEKL. The CDR3 contains 19 residues. The CDR3 reads CASSLRPGQKSSGANVLTF. The CDR3 DNA is TGCGCCAGCAGCTTACGACCGGGACAGAAAAGCTCTGGGGCCAACGTCCTGACTTTC.

This clone was picked up one time. The chain joins TRBV5-1 to TRBJ1-5; the D gene is possibly TRBD1 (6 bases). Germline V gene sequence: CDR1 SGHRS, CDR2 YFSETQ. The CDR3 is made up of 15 amino acids. V was shortened by 2 bases and J by 6 bases, with 15 bases between the two germline ends. DNA for the CDR3: TGCGCCAGCAGCTTTTTGGGGGCAGCGGGTCAGCCCCAGCATTTT. Translating gives CASSFLGAAGQPQHF.

The V call is TRBV27, the J call TRBJ2-7, with D unclear. Looked up from germline, CDR1 is MNHEY and CDR2 is SMNVEV (reference sequence). Trimming cost V 2 bases and J 3 bases, with 8 bases left between them. The CDR3 covers 13 residues. The CDR3 DNA reads TGTGCCAGCAGTTTAATACCGGGCTACGAGCAGTACTTC. Translated, it gives CASSLIPGYEQYF.

This clone was observed once. The V gene is TRBV28, the J gene TRBJ1-2, with D hard to call. The CDR3 spans 13 residues. Looked up from germline, CDR1 is MDHEN and CDR2 is SYDVKM. The V and J ends lost 5 bases and 10 bases respectively, with 17 bases between them. In DNA form, the CDR3 reads TGTGCCAGCAGTCCCTCGGCCCCAACGTTCTACACCTTC. Protein sequence: CASSPSAPTFYTF.

This chain links TRBV2 with TRBJ1-4, with TRBD1 as a possible D gene (6 bases). Germline V gene sequence: CDR1 SNHLY, CDR2 FYNNEI. The CDR3 covers 13 residues. V was pared by 6 bases and J by 8 bases, with 13 bases between. This CDR3 is CASRRQAGEKLFF. CDR3 sequence (DNA): TGTGCCAGCAGGAGACAGGCGGGCGAAAAACTGTTTTTT.

V is TRBV6-6 and J is TRBJ1-4, with 10 bases aligning to TRBD1. V gave up 4 bases and J gave up 10 bases; unmatched junction bases: 6. The CDR3 contains 14 residues. Looked up from germline, CDR1 is MNHNY and CDR2 is SVGAGI (reference sequence). CDR3 DNA sequence: TGTGCCAGCAGTTCCGGGACAGGGGCGGGAAAACTGTTTTTT. Protein product: CASSSGTGAGKLFF.

The gene calls are TRBV29-1 and TRBJ2-7; possibly TRBD1 for D (5 bases). The CDR3 extends over 14 amino acids. The germline V and J ends were trimmed by 5 bases and 3 bases, with 17 bases remaining between them. Germline CDR1 SQVTM, CDR2 ANQGSEA. CDR3 DNA: TGCAGCGTTTCAAGACAGAATTCAGGCTACGAGCAGTACTTC. It yields the protein CSVSRQNSGYEQYF.